What follows are 29 T cell receptor beta chains derived from one specimen sequenced in a study of shared clonotypes between healthy human individuals. Assay used: immunoSEQ multiplex PCR; TCRdb lists only in-frame clones, some missing. In the table there are about 980,000 clones, around 80% of which are singletons. Sequenced material: memory CD4+ T cells sorted from blood. Subset described: CD45RA-negative fraction. These receptors came from a man between 18 and 29 years old in good health.

Concerning this clone: Other nucleotide sequences in the sample specify the same CDR3. The chain combines TRBV15 with TRBJ1-3; TRBD1 agrees at 7 bases. The ends lost 4 bases at V and 2 bases at J; junction bases unmatched: 2. CDR1 is LNHNV and CDR2 is YYDKDF in the germline V gene (reference sequence). CDR3 length equals 14 residues. CDR3 sequence reads: CATSTGGTGNTIYF. In nucleotides, the CDR3 is TGTGCCACCAGCACAGGGGGGACTGGAAACACCATATATTTT. Full variable domain (outside the CDR3, taken from reference TRBV15 and TRBJ1-3): DAMVIQNPRYQVTQFGKPVTLSCSQTLNHNVMYWYQQKSSQAPKLLFHYYDKDFNNEADTPDNFQSRRPNTSFCFLDIRSPGLGDTAMYLCATSTGGTGNTIYFGEGSWLTVV.

The J gene is TRBJ2-7, the V gene TRBV4-1; 7 bases map to TRBD1. This CDR3 has 18 residues. CDR1 and CDR2 from the germline V gene are MGHRA and YSYEKL. V gave up 1 base and J gave up 2 bases; unmatched junction bases: 14. The CDR3 spells CASSQVFSAGTATYEQYF. For the CDR3, the DNA is TGCGCCAGCAGCCAAGTCTTTTCCGCCGGGACAGCAACCTACGAGCAGTACTTC.

J is TRBJ2-3 and V is TRBV6-5; no reliable D call. From germline, CDR1 is MNHEY and CDR2 SVGAGI. The CDR3 spans 16 residues. V dropped 4 bases and J dropped 0 bases, with 14 bases sitting between them. DNA of the CDR3: TGTGCCAGCAGTTGGATATGGCAGGCTAGCACAGATACGCAGTATTTT. Its translation is CASSWIWQASTDTQYF.

The J gene is TRBJ2-7, the V gene TRBV7-2; 12 positions agree with TRBD2. With V trimmed by 5 bases and J by 6 bases, 8 bases remained unmatched. Per germline, CDR1 SGHTA and CDR2 FQGNSA. CDR3 size: 15 residues. As DNA, the CDR3 is TGTGCCAGCAGCGCTAGCGGGAGGGTTAAAGGCGAGCAGTACTTC. Translation gives CASSASGRVKGEQYF. The full variable domain, with the rest looked up from reference TRBV7-2 and TRBJ2-7, is GAGVSQSPSNKVTEKGKDVELRCDPISGHTALYWYRQSLGQGLEFLIYFQGNSAPDKSGLPSDRFSAERTGGSVSTLTIQRTQQEDSAVYLCASSASGRVKGEQYFGPGTRLTVT.

V is TRBV4-1 and J is TRBJ1-3; D ambiguous. The CDR3 consists of 17 residues. The V end lost 4 bases, the J end lost 0 bases, and 16 bases lay between the germline ends. Germline V CDR1 and CDR2: MGHRA, YSYEKL. The DNA for the CDR3 is TGCGCCAGCAGCCCCCGAACGGACGGCAACTCTGGAAACACCATATATTTT. This codes for CASSPRTDGNSGNTIYF.

For this clone: A much larger clone differs by one base, so this may be a read error. The sample carries other DNA sequences with the same CDR3. This chain joins TRBV5-1 and TRBJ1-4; possible D gene TRBD1, 6 bases. V gave up 0 bases and J gave up 3 bases, with 6 bases separating them. Germline V lookup: CDR1 SGHRS, CDR2 YFSETQ. CDR3 length: 14 amino acids. Written as DNA, the CDR3 is TGCGCCAGCAGCTTGGCAGGGGCTAATGAAAAACTGTTTTTT. Amino acid sequence: CASSLAGANEKLFF.

The chain employs TRBV6-1 and TRBJ1-6; perhaps TRBD1 as D (5 bases). Germline CDR1 reads MNHNS; CDR2 reads SASEGT. Trimming shortened V by 2 bases and J by 8 bases, and 19 bases separated the two germline ends. This CDR3 spans 17 amino acids. CDR3 DNA: TGTGCCAGCAGTGAAATCTACGGGTTAGGGACCCATTCACCCCTCCACTTT. Amino acids: CASSEIYGLGTHSPLHF.

This clone was detected once. The rearrangement uses TRBV15 and TRBJ1-2; D gene uncertain. V was cut by 0 bases and J by 8 bases, with 13 bases left in between. This CDR3 has 14 residues. CDR1 is LNHNV, CDR2 YYDKDF, per germline (reference sequence). The CDR3 loop reads CATSRDRSSLGYTF. CDR3 DNA sequence: TGTGCCACCAGCAGAGATCGGAGTAGTTTAGGCTACACCTTC.

The gene calls are TRBV12-5 and TRBJ1-2; D possibly corresponds to TRBD1 (5 bases). Germline assignment: CDR1 LGHNT and CDR2 FRNRAP. Trimming cost V 1 base and J 4 bases, with 10 bases left between them. The CDR3 covers 14 residues. The CDR3 sequence is CASGLGRASYGYTF. CDR3 in DNA: TGTGCTAGTGGTTTGGGCAGGGCAAGCTATGGCTACACCTTC.

The chain joins TRBV9 to TRBJ2-1; no firm D call. CDR3 length: 14 residues. Trimming cost V 0 bases and J 0 bases, with 4 bases left between them. Germline V gives CDR1 SGDLS, CDR2 YYNGEE. CDR3 sequence: CASSVGSSYNEQFF. CDR3 DNA: TGTGCCAGCAGCGTAGGTAGCTCCTACAATGAGCAGTTCTTC.

CDR3 in amino acids: CASSPHDNTEAFF. The CDR3 DNA reads TGTGCCAGCAGTCCACACGATAACACTGAAGCTTTCTTT. V and J are TRBV5-5 and TRBJ1-1; D is undetermined. V lost 5 bases, J lost 2 bases, and 10 bases lay in between. This CDR3 has 13 residues. The V gene's germline CDR1 is SGHKS and CDR2 YYEKEE (reference sequence). The variable domain in full, completed from reference TRBV5-5 and TRBJ1-1, reads DAGVTQSPTHLIKTRGQQVTLRCSPISGHKSVSWYQQVLGQGPQFIFQYYEKEERGRGNFPDRFSARQFPNYSSELNVNALLLGDSALYLCASSPHDNTEAFFGQGTRLTVV.

Remarks on this clone: This CDR3 is also generated by other DNA sequences in the sample. The chain uses TRBV7-9 and TRBJ2-7; maybe TRBD2 (6 bases). The CDR3 has 14 amino acids. Trimming shortened V by 1 base and J by 0 bases, and 7 bases separated the two germline ends. Germline CDR1 SEHNR, CDR2 FQNEAQ (reference sequence). The CDR3, as DNA: TGTGCCAGCAGCTTAGTCGGGAGCTCCTACGAGCAGTACTTC. This encodes CASSLVGSSYEQYF. The variable domain in full, completed from reference TRBV7-9 and TRBJ2-7, reads DTGVSQNPRHKITKRGQNVTFRCDPISEHNRLYWYRQTLGQGPEFLTYFQNEAQLEKSRLLSDRFSAERPKGSFSTLEIQRTEQGDSAMYLCASSLVGSSYEQYFGPGTRLTVT.

This clone was detected ten times or more. The gene calls are TRBV5-1 and TRBJ1-2, with D maybe TRBD1 (6 bases). The CDR3 covers 14 residues. The germline CDR1 and CDR2 sequences are SGHRS and YFSETQ. V was shortened by 2 bases and J by 8 bases, with 16 bases between the two germline ends. For the CDR3, the DNA is TGCGCCAGCAGCTTCACAGGGAGTGACACGGGCTACACCTTC. Residues: CASSFTGSDTGYTF.

This chain joins TRBV19 and TRBJ1-4; D remains ambiguous. CDR3 length equals 11 residues. Looked up from germline, CDR1 is LNHDA and CDR2 is SQIVND (reference sequence). V dropped 9 bases and J dropped 8 bases, with 10 bases sitting between them. The CDR3 DNA is TGTGCCAGCCTCCTGGGGGAAAAACTGTTTTTT. It is translated as CASLLGEKLFF.

This clone was detected ten times or more. This chain connects TRBV7-3 to TRBJ2-1, with TRBD2 identical over 9 bases. The CDR3 runs 16 residues. CDR1 and CDR2 (germline): SGHTA, FQGTGA. V shed 4 bases and J 4 bases; nucleotides not matched to a gene: 8. DNA of the CDR3: TGTGCCAGCAGCTCGGTCCCTAGCGGGGTGTACAATGAGCAGTTCTTC. Its translation: CASSSVPSGVYNEQFF.

This clone was picked up a small number of times. This sequence joins TRBV27 and TRBJ2-4; weak D call: TRBD2 (5 bases). The CDR3 has 13 amino acids. The germline gives CDR1 MNHEY, CDR2 SMNVEV (reference sequence). Deletions cut 5 bases from V and 7 bases from J, with 12 bases between. The CDR3: CASSTRTGNIQYF. Here the CDR3 DNA reads TGTGCCAGCAGTACAAGGACGGGGAACATTCAGTACTTC.

This clone was seen a few times. This chain joins TRBV7-2 and TRBJ1-5; tentative D call: TRBD1 (5 bases). CDR1 and CDR2 from the germline V gene are SGHTA and FQGNSA. Trimming took off 2 bases at V and 1 base at J, with 12 bases between the two ends. The CDR3 is 16 amino acids. The CDR3 region is CASSLSLGLSNQPQHF. The CDR3, as DNA: TGTGCCAGCAGCTTATCCCTGGGGCTGAGCAATCAGCCCCAGCATTTT.

The chain links TRBV5-1 to TRBJ1-2; D is ambiguous. V was trimmed by 0 bases and J by 1 base, leaving 10 bases between them. Germline CDR1 SGHRS, CDR2 YFSETQ. This CDR3 is built from 15 residues. In DNA form, the CDR3 reads TGCGCCAGCAGCTTGGGAGGGCGGAATAACTATGGCTACACCTTC. Amino acids: CASSLGGRNNYGYTF.

The chain recombines TRBV2 with TRBJ2-7; TRBD2 matches 9 bases. This CDR3 spans 13 amino acids. Germline-derived CDR1 and CDR2 are SNHLY and FYNNEI. V shed 1 base and J 12 bases; nucleotides not matched to a gene: 7. CDR3 bases: TGTGCCAGCAGTGAAGATCCCCTAGCGGGACCGTACTTC. This sequence encodes CASSEDPLAGPYF.

The rearrangement links TRBV6-1 to TRBJ2-3, with TRBD2 matching over 7 bases. V lost 2 bases, J lost 2 bases, and 16 bases stayed unmatched. Germline CDR1 is MNHNS and CDR2 is SASEGT. The CDR3 runs 19 residues. In nucleotides, the CDR3 is TGTGCCAGCAGTGAACCAGCGGGACGGACCTCGCCCCACACAGATACGCAGTATTTT. Residues: CASSEPAGRTSPHTDTQYF.

The chain joins TRBV19 to TRBJ2-3; 9 bases line up with TRBD2. This CDR3 region has 14 residues. V shed 6 bases and J 6 bases; nucleotides not matched to a gene: 7. Germline V lookup: CDR1 LNHDA, CDR2 SQIVND (reference sequence). The CDR3 coding sequence is TGTGCCAGTAGGGCTAGCGGGACGCCTGATACGCAGTATTTT. It is translated as CASRASGTPDTQYF.

V usage is TRBV6-1 and J usage is TRBJ2-7, with 11 bases that match TRBD2. J gave up 3 bases and V 9 bases, and 7 bases lay outside the gene matches. The CDR3 contains 14 residues. Germline values: CDR1 MNHNS, CDR2 SASEGT. CDR3 residues: CASKAGTSGYEQYF. The DNA of the CDR3 is TGTGCCAGTAAGGCCGGGACTAGCGGCTACGAGCAGTACTTC.

This chain connects TRBV5-1 to TRBJ1-3; D perhaps matches TRBD1 (5 bases). The germline gives CDR1 SGHRS, CDR2 YFSETQ. This CDR3 has 14 amino acids. The V gene lost 3 bases and the J gene lost 0 bases, with 7 bases spanning the gap. The CDR3 DNA is TGCGCCAGCAGCTCACAGGACTCTGGAAACACCATATATTTT. Protein: CASSSQDSGNTIYF.

The chain carries TRBV19 and TRBJ1-6; D is unclear. This CDR3 has 15 residues. The germline V gene encodes CDR1 LNHDA and CDR2 SQIVND (reference sequence). The V and J ends lost 7 bases and 0 bases respectively, with 10 bases between them. The CDR3, as DNA: TGTGCCAGTACCGTACAGAGCTCCTATAATTCACCCCTCCACTTT. Encoded protein: CASTVQSSYNSPLHF.

This clone was picked up one time. The rearrangement uses TRBV27 and TRBJ2-1; possibly TRBD1 for D (5 bases). The V and J ends lost 7 bases and 3 bases respectively, with 10 bases between them. Germline values: CDR1 MNHEY, CDR2 SMNVEV (reference sequence). This CDR3 comprises 13 residues. The DNA of the CDR3 is TGTGCCAGCACCCGGCAGGGCTACAATGAGCAGTTCTTC. Its translation: CASTRQGYNEQFF.

The chain has TRBV1 and TRBJ1-5. TRBV1 is labeled a pseudogene. There are 19 residues in the CDR3. In nucleotides, the CDR3 is TGCACCAGCAGCCAAGACAAGGCCTTATCATGGGGTAGCAATCAGCCCCAGCATTTT. Translated: CTSSQDKALSWGSNQPQHF.

The chain links TRBV5-5 to TRBJ2-7; possible D gene TRBD1, 5 bases. V lost 1 base and J 3 bases, leaving 8 bases between the germline ends. The germline V gene has CDR1 SGHKS and CDR2 YYEKEE (reference sequence). The CDR3 covers 13 residues. DNA of the CDR3: TGTGCCAGCAGCTTGTGGGGCAACTACGAGCAGTACTTC. This translates into CASSLWGNYEQYF.

This clone was seen a single time. V is TRBV6-6 and J is TRBJ1-5, with D possibly matching TRBD1 (5 bases). Germline V gene sequence: CDR1 MNHNY, CDR2 SVGAGI (reference sequence). Trimming shortened V by 8 bases and J by 8 bases, and 13 bases separated the two germline ends. CDR3 length equals 12 residues. The CDR3 bases are TGTGCCAGCCACCAGGGTAGAGAGCCCCAGCATTTT. It codes for CASHQGREPQHF.

This clone was recorded only once. The chain uses TRBV2 and TRBJ2-2; 10 bases are shared with TRBD2. Germline assignment: CDR1 SNHLY and CDR2 FYNNEI. V gave up 4 bases and J gave up 1 base; unmatched junction bases: 0. This CDR3 is built from 15 residues. CDR3 residues: CASSGLAGNTGELFF. The CDR3 DNA follows: TGTGCCAGCAGTGGACTAGCGGGGAACACCGGGGAGCTGTTTTTT.